Listed below are T cell receptor beta chains from one sample, sequenced in a study of T cells after somatic rescue of genetic block. Clones were sequenced by immunoSEQ multiplex PCR, and TCRdb holds only the in-frame ones, with some missing. The repertoire has 68,000 or so clones, roughly 92% of them found once; the top ten carry 2.9%. The sequenced material came from peripheral blood mononuclear cells (PBMCs). The receptors derive from a man aged 35-49 years. Both conserved end residues are part of each CDR3. The D gene is left open where the match is weak. Size is stated for part of the rows, as once, few or many counts, or as a class when the clone is expanded.

D,size,V,J,CDR3,DNA
.,.,TRBV4-3,TRBJ2-4,CASSSHAGLGIQYF,TGCGCCAGCAGCTCCCACGCGGGATTGGGCATTCAGTACTTC
.,.,TRBV4-1,TRBJ1-2,CASSLSGGYTF,TGCGCCAGCAGCCTGTCCGGTGGCTACACCTTC
TRBD1,once,TRBV18,TRBJ1-1,CASSETDRGLTEAFF,TGTGCCAGCTCAGAGACGGACAGGGGGCTGACTGAAGCTTTCTTT
.,.,TRBV19,TRBJ2-7,CATANPGFNYEQYF,TGTGCCACCGCGAACCCAGGGTTCAACTACGAGCAGTACTTC
.,.,TRBV19,TRBJ2-1,CASGWGINEQFF,TGTGCCAGTGGGTGGGGTATTAATGAGCAGTTCTTC
.,.,TRBV27,TRBJ2-7,CASSFGATYEQYF,TGTGCCAGCAGTTTTGGAGCGACCTACGAGCAGTACTTC
.,.,TRBV7-9,TRBJ2-7,CASSTDGGAYEQYF,TGTGCCAGCAGCACCGATGGGGGTGCCTACGAGCAGTACTTC
TRBD1,.,TRBV6-5,TRBJ1-5,CASSQQGGNQPQHF,TGTGCCAGCAGTCAACAGGGGGGCAATCAGCCCCAGCATTTT
TRBD2,.,TRBV5-5,TRBJ2-7,CASSGAGRSYEQYF,TGTGCCAGCAGCGGGGCCGGGAGGTCCTACGAGCAGTACTTC
.,.,TRBV10-3,TRBJ2-6,CAINPDSGANVLTF,TGTGCCATCAATCCGGATTCTGGGGCCAACGTCCTGACTTTC
TRBD1,.,TRBV5-1,TRBJ2-1,CASSLAGQERNEQFF,TGCGCCAGCAGCTTGGCGGGACAGGAGAGGAATGAGCAGTTCTTC
.,.,TRBV10-1,TRBJ2-7,CASSPRWGSYEQYF,TGCGCCAGCAGTCCCAGGTGGGGCTCCTACGAGCAGTACTTC
.,.,TRBV4-2,TRBJ2-3,CASSQGAGADTQYF,TGTGCCAGCAGCCAAGGGGCGGGCGCAGATACGCAGTATTTT
.,.,TRBV2,TRBJ1-2,CASNMGGRGYGYTF,TGTGCCAGTAATATGGGGGGAAGGGGCTATGGCTACACCTTC
.,.,TRBV7-3,TRBJ2-1,CASSLGQLRYNEQFF,TGTGCCAGCAGCCTAGGGCAGCTCCGGTACAATGAGCAGTTCTTC
.,once,TRBV28,TRBJ2-7,CASLRGAAWEQYF,TGTGCCAGCCTCCGGGGGGCGGCTTGGGAGCAGTACTTC
TRBD2,.,TRBV5-4,TRBJ2-1,CASSIRTRAGDYNEQFF,TGTGCCAGCAGCATCCGAACGAGAGCGGGAGACTACAATGAGCAGTTCTTC
.,.,TRBV2,TRBJ2-5,CASRGSIRGVGETQYF,TGTGCCAGCAGGGGAAGCATAAGGGGCGTGGGCGAGACCCAGTACTTC
.,.,TRBV10-2,TRBJ2-7,CASSDPGRVPYEQYF,TGCGCCAGCAGTGACCCCGGCAGGGTACCCTACGAGCAGTACTTC
.,.,TRBV7-9,TRBJ2-7,CASSTVGYEQYF,TGTGCCAGCAGCACGGTGGGGTACGAGCAGTACTTC
TRBD1,.,TRBV7-9,TRBJ2-7,CASSPGQGYNEQYF,TGTGCCAGCAGCCCAGGACAGGGGTACAACGAGCAGTACTTC
TRBD1,.,TRBV7-2,TRBJ1-2,CASSTGGGDGYTF,TGTGCCAGCAGCACAGGGGGCGGAGACGGCTACACCTTC
TRBD1,.,TRBV28,TRBJ2-4,CASSLWAGGIQYF,TGTGCCAGCAGTTTATGGGCAGGGGGCATTCAGTACTTC
TRBD2,.,TRBV14,TRBJ2-6,CASSQTAGLAAYSGANVLTF,TGTGCCAGCAGCCAGACAGCTGGGCTAGCGGCCTACTCTGGGGCCAACGTCCTGACTTTC
TRBD1,.,TRBV4-1,TRBJ2-7,CASSQVGGQGMYEQYF,TGCGCCAGCAGCCAGGTGGGAGGACAGGGGATGTACGAGCAGTACTTC
TRBD1,.,TRBV28,TRBJ1-2,CASRDGQGSYGYTF,TGTGCCAGCAGGGACGGACAGGGGAGCTATGGCTACACCTTC
TRBD1,.,TRBV7-6,TRBJ2-2,CASSAYRTGTGELFF,TGTGCCAGCAGCGCCTATAGGACAGGTACCGGGGAGCTGTTTTTT
.,once,TRBV5-8,TRBJ1-5,CASSFYLGMGSQPQHF,TGTGCCAGCAGCTTTTACCTGGGGATGGGAAGTCAGCCCCAGCATTTT
.,.,TRBV19,TRBJ2-7,CASSISGNEQYF,TGTGCCAGTAGTATATCGGGTAACGAGCAGTACTTC
.,.,TRBV5-6,TRBJ1-6,CASRRHSYNSPLHF,TGTGCCAGCAGGAGACACTCCTATAATTCACCCCTCCACTTT
.,few,TRBV11-2,TRBJ2-5,CASSLDRTQETQYF,TGTGCCAGCAGCTTAGACCGGACCCAAGAGACCCAGTACTTC